This T cell receptor beta chain was identified in a study of control samples from healthy donors and cancer patients. Germline V gene data show CDR1 as SGDLS and CDR2 as YYNGEE. The CDR3 has 15 amino acids. V was pared by 3 bases and J by 0 bases, with 11 bases between. The protocol was immunoSEQ multiplex PCR, while the TCRdb copy is restricted to in-frame clones and leaves out a portion. Altogether about 220,000 clones are present, about 95% being singletons, with the ten largest covering less than 1.6%. The chain employs TRBV9 and TRBJ2-3, with a tentative D call TRBD1 (5 bases). This receptor was taken from a man aged 50-59 years in good health. Sequenced input: blood. CDR3 nucleotides: TGTGCCAGCAGCGACTACAGGTTTAGCACAGATACGCAGTATTTT. The encoded protein is CASSDYRFSTDTQYF.